This T cell receptor (beta chain) appears in the sequencing data of a study of blood T cell repertoires in COVID-19. Background on the study: The samples span acute and convalescent COVID-19 from the United States, Italy and Spain. PBMCs, B-cell-depleted T cells, or T cells were the source of the cDNA or gDNA that made up the material.

In the study's own analysis: Estimates of nucleated cell counts were drawn from the amplification of reference gene primers. Some clones are missing from TCRdb's copy, which holds only in-frame ones; the method was immunoSEQ multiplex PCR. V and J calls and clone size are as listed in that table; D and trimming were resolved from the DNA. The sample has 45,000 to 50,000 clones, approximately 88% seen once; the top ten hold almost 8%. CDR3 size: 14 residues. Trimming took 7 bases from V and 5 from J; bases not matched to a gene: 11. CDR1 is SGHAT and CDR2 is FQNNGV in the germline V gene. This clone came up a few times.

The rearrangement links TRBV11-2 to TRBJ2-7, with 7 bases identical to TRBD2. Sequencing was carried out using peripheral blood. The TCR originated in a man aged 50 to 60 with acute or convalescent COVID-19. The CDR3 DNA sequence: TGTGCCAGCACCACGGGAGGAATGGGACACGAGCAGTACTTC. It specifies CASTTGGMGHEQYF. Using reference TRBV11-2 and TRBJ2-7 for the parts outside the CDR3, the full variable domain is EAGVAQSPRYKIIEKRQSVAFWCNPISGHATLYWYQQILGQGPKLLIQFQNNGVVDDSQLPKDRFSAERLKGVDSTLKIQPAKLEDSAVYLCASTTGGMGHEQYFGPGTRLTVT.